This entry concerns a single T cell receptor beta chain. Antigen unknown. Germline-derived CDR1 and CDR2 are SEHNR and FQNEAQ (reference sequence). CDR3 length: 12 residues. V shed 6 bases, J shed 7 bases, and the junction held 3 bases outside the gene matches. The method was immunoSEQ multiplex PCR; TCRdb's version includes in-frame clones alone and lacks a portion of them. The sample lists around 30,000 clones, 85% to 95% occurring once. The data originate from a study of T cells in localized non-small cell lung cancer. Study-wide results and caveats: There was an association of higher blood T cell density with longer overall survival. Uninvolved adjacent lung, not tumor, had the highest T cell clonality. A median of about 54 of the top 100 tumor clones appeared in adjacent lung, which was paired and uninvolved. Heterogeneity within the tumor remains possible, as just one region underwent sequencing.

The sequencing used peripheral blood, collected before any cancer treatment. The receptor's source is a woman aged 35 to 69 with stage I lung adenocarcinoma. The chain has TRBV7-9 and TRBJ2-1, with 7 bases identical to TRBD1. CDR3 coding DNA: TGTGCCAGCAGTCGACAGGGTAATGAGCAGTTCTTC. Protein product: CASSRQGNEQFF.